The 12 T cell receptor beta chains given below trace back to one sample, sequenced in a study of cytomegalovirus exposure and HLA in healthy donors. Generated by immunoSEQ multiplex PCR, the TCRdb table keeps only in-frame clones and is missing some. The sample holds about 160,000 clones; approximately 86% are singletons and the top ten take approximately 2.2%. Sequencing used PBMCs. The source is a woman under 30 in good health and CMV-seronegative.

The chain is built from TRBV7-8 and TRBJ2-5; no reliable D call. The germline V gene encodes CDR1 SGHVS and CDR2 FQNEAQ. The CDR3 is 12 residues long. V gave up 5 bases and J gave up 5 bases, with 9 bases separating them. For the CDR3, the DNA is TGTGCCAGCAGCCGGCGAGGCGAGACCCAGTACTTC. Protein: CASSRRGETQYF.

This chain links TRBV30 with TRBJ1-2; tentative D call: TRBD1 (6 bases). The CDR3 is 14 residues long. Germline assignment: CDR1 GTSNPN and CDR2 SVGIG (reference sequence). Trimming took off 2 bases at V and 5 bases at J, with 15 bases between the two ends. In DNA form, the CDR3 reads TGTGCCTGGAGTAAGACAGGTCGATATTATGGCTACACCTTC. Amino acid sequence: CAWSKTGRYYGYTF.

This clone was counted only a few times. This chain connects TRBV27 to TRBJ2-7, with a possible D match to TRBD2 (5 bases). CDR3 length: 14 residues. V was cut by 4 bases and J by 6 bases, with 16 bases left in between. The germline CDR1 and CDR2 sequences are MNHEY and SMNVEV (reference sequence). The CDR3 DNA is TGTGCCAGCAGTTCGTCATCCTTAAGCGGCGAGCAGTACTTC. Its protein is CASSSSSLSGEQYF.

The rearrangement joins TRBV27 to TRBJ1-1, with D tentatively TRBD1 (6 bases). Trimming cost V 3 bases and J 8 bases, with 16 bases left between them. This CDR3 has 14 residues. Germline CDR1 reads MNHEY; CDR2 reads SMNVEV (reference sequence). DNA of the CDR3: TGTGCCAGCAGTTTTGGGGGCGGGTTTACAGAAGCTTTCTTT. Protein sequence: CASSFGGGFTEAFF.

This CDR3 is CASSPSTVNTEAFF. The DNA for the CDR3 is TGTGCCAGCAGCCCATCGACTGTAAACACTGAAGCTTTCTTT. V usage is TRBV5-4 and J usage is TRBJ1-1; D gene uncertain. CDR3 length: 14 residues. Germline CDR1 reads SGHNT; CDR2 reads YYREEE (reference sequence). V was clipped by 4 bases and J by 2 bases, with 12 bases between them.

This rearrangement joins TRBV9 to TRBJ2-4, with 10 positions matching TRBD2. V was pared by 3 bases and J by 8 bases, with 5 bases of the junction left unmatched. CDR3 length equals 14 residues. The germline CDR1 and CDR2 sequences are SGDLS and YYNGEE. The CDR3 DNA is TGTGCCAGCAGCGCAGCGGGGGGGCTTGACATTCAGTACTTC. Translation: CASSAAGGLDIQYF.

This chain uses TRBV6-1 with TRBJ2-5, with TRBD2 matching over 11 bases. CDR3 size: 14 residues. The V segment lost 10 bases and the J segment 1 base; nucleotides outside the gene matches: 5. Germline CDR1 and CDR2: MNHNS and SASEGT. DNA of the CDR3: TGTGCCACCCGACTAGCGGGGTTCCAAGAGACCCAGTACTTC. It translates to CATRLAGFQETQYF.

The V call is TRBV29-1, the J call TRBJ1-2, with 7 bases fitting TRBD1. Germline V gene data show CDR1 as SQVTM and CDR2 as ANQGSEA. This CDR3 spans 11 amino acids. The junction had 2 bases not matched to a gene; V was cut back by 4 bases and J by 6 bases. The CDR3 protein is CSVGGQDGYTF. The CDR3 DNA is TGCAGCGTTGGTGGACAGGATGGCTACACCTTC.

This chain links TRBV7-9 with TRBJ2-4; 11 bases fit TRBD2. The V and J ends lost 2 bases and 8 bases, in that order; junction bases with no gene match: 2. Per germline, CDR1 SEHNR and CDR2 FQNEAQ (reference sequence). There are 14 residues in the CDR3. The CDR3 here is CASSLLAGGDIQYF. The CDR3 DNA reads as TGTGCCAGCAGCTTATTAGCGGGAGGGGACATTCAGTACTTC. Looking up the rest from reference TRBV7-9 and TRBJ2-4 gives the full variable domain: DTGVSQNPRHKITKRGQNVTFRCDPISEHNRLYWYRQTLGQGPEFLTYFQNEAQLEKSRLLSDRFSAERPKGSFSTLEIQRTEQGDSAMYLCASSLLAGGDIQYFGAGTRLSVL.

In DNA, the CDR3 is TGTGCCAGCAGTGACGGAGCGGGTGGGGACACCGGGGAGCTGTTTTTT. Translating it yields CASSDGAGGDTGELFF. The chain joins TRBV6-4 to TRBJ2-2, with D possibly matching TRBD2 (6 bases). This CDR3 has 16 amino acids. Trimming cost V 2 bases and J 3 bases, with 13 bases left between them. The germline V gene has CDR1 MRHNA and CDR2 SNTAGT.

The chain joins TRBV27 to TRBJ2-5, with a tentative D call TRBD1 (6 bases). The length of the CDR3 is 16 residues. Germline lookup yields CDR1 MNHEY and CDR2 SMNVEV (reference sequence). V was trimmed by 5 bases and J by 4 bases, leaving 20 bases between them. The CDR3 DNA is TGTGCCAGCAGTCAACTACAGGGTATCCCTCTAGAGACCCAGTACTTC. Translation gives CASSQLQGIPLETQYF.

At least ten counts were recorded for this clone. The J gene is TRBJ1-2, the V gene TRBV6-5; TRBD1 might be the D (6 bases). V was shortened by 6 bases and J by 2 bases, with 10 bases between the two germline ends. CDR1 and CDR2 (germline): MNHEY, SVGAGI. The CDR3 is 13 residues long. The CDR3 sequence: CASRNRENYGYTF. CDR3 nucleotides: TGTGCCAGCAGAAACAGGGAAAACTATGGCTACACCTTC.